This T cell receptor (beta chain) was profiled in a study of metastatic and nonmetastatic thyroid tumors. At the level of the study: Comparative analysis of repertoires was undertaken across blood and tumor or nodule tissue obtained from malignant and benign thyroid patients.

The V and J ends lost 3 bases and 13 bases, in that order; junction bases with no gene match: 6. CDR1 is MNHEY, CDR2 SMNVEV, per germline (reference sequence). The CDR3 is 13 amino acids. This clone was detected many times. TCRdb recomputed clones from the PCR reads via MiXCR. In the table there are under 35,000 clones, roughly 25% of which are singletons. Patients had received no treatment of any kind before thyroid surgery. The gene calls are TRBV27 and TRBJ1-6; TRBD1 agrees at 7 bases. Sequencing input: blood. The TCR originated in a female donor with papillary thyroid cancer or a benign thyroid nodule (not recorded which). Some clones in this sample may be carry-over from other donors' samples. The DNA for the CDR3 is TGTGCCAGCAGTTTCAGGGGGGGGGGGCCCCTCCACTTT. This sequence encodes CASSFRGGGPLHF.